The 21 T cell receptor beta chains in this list originate from one sample, sequenced in a study of CD8+ T cells in alopecia areata (dated by TCRdb to the late 2010s). In light of the paper, this sample's time point label describes: roughly 24 weeks on oral tofacitinib. The treatment or condition label, read with the paper, signifies: oral pan-JAK inhibitor, 5-10 mg twice daily. The library was made by the immunoSEQ multiplex PCR assay. For TCR sequencing, RNA was extracted from every sample and reverse transcribed into cDNA to serve as template. Drawn from immuneACCESS, this table holds only the in-frame rearrangements with V and J called that TCRdb kept. Clones are partly lost; checked studies trace under half to an unresolved V gene and leave the rest unexplained. In all, the sample holds 200,000 or so clones, and about 62% of those were seen once. Jointly, the top ten make up 5.5% of the sample.

This specimen was CD4+ T cells sorted from blood, taken at week 24, from a patient treated with tofacitinib. Receptors were obtained from a human donor with alopecia areata.

V usage is TRBV27 and J usage is TRBJ1-1; D possibly corresponds to TRBD1 (5 bases). The CDR3 runs 14 residues. V lost 5 bases, J lost 5 bases, and 15 bases lay in between. Germline V lookup: CDR1 MNHEY, CDR2 SMNVEV (reference sequence). CDR3 region: CASSPLGGKTEAFF. The DNA for the CDR3 is TGTGCCAGCAGTCCATTGGGGGGGAAAACTGAAGCTTTCTTT.

The V call is TRBV28, the J call TRBJ1-2; 10 positions agree with TRBD1. The ends lost 5 bases at V and 4 bases at J; junction bases unmatched: 7. Germline assignment: CDR1 MDHEN and CDR2 SYDVKM. This CDR3 region has 15 residues. The CDR3 bases are TGTGCCAGCAGTCTGACAGGGGGCTTGGGCTATGGCTACACCTTC. The encoded protein is CASSLTGGLGYGYTF.

This clone was seen repeatedly, ten times or more. The chain carries TRBV4-1 and TRBJ2-1; possible D gene TRBD2, 6 bases. Trimming removed 1 base at V and 7 bases at J, with 14 bases between. The CDR3 runs to 15 residues. The germline V gene encodes CDR1 MGHRA and CDR2 YSYEKL. In DNA, the CDR3 is TGCGCCAGCAGCCAAGCCGAGACTAGGAATAATGAGCAGTTCTTC. This codes for CASSQAETRNNEQFF.

The rearrangement joins TRBV6-6 to TRBJ1-5; TRBD1 matches at 7 bases. V shed 4 bases and J 6 bases; nucleotides not matched to a gene: 6. The CDR3 is made up of 14 amino acids. Looked up from germline, CDR1 is MNHNY and CDR2 is SVGAGI (reference sequence). The CDR3 coding sequence is TGTGCCAGCAGTTCCAGGGGGGAACGTCAGCCCCAGCATTTT. Protein sequence: CASSSRGERQPQHF.

The chain joins TRBV5-1 to TRBJ2-7, with D possibly being TRBD2 (5 bases). Germline V gives CDR1 SGHRS, CDR2 YFSETQ. The CDR3 runs 15 residues. V was pared by 2 bases and J by 1 base, with 13 bases between. The DNA for the CDR3 is TGCGCCAGCAGCTTCCTGGACTCCATATCCTACGAGCAGTACTTC. It yields the protein CASSFLDSISYEQYF.

This clone has just a few counts. The genes are TRBV19 and TRBJ2-1; 10 bases fit TRBD1. The CDR3 is 12 amino acids. Germline V gene data show CDR1 as LNHDA and CDR2 as SQIVND (reference sequence). Trimming removed 8 bases from V and 6 bases from J; junction bases left unmatched: 1. CDR3 sequence (DNA): TGTGCCAGTGGGGACAGGGGCAATGAGCAGTTCTTC. This sequence encodes CASGDRGNEQFF.

The V gene is TRBV9, the J gene TRBJ1-1; D may be TRBD1 (6 bases). This CDR3 has 15 residues. The germline CDR1 and CDR2 sequences are SGDLS and YYNGEE. The V gene lost 0 bases and the J gene lost 1 base, with 10 bases spanning the gap. The CDR3 sequence is CASSVEPGANTEAFF. The CDR3 DNA reads TGTGCCAGCAGCGTAGAACCGGGGGCGAACACTGAAGCTTTCTTT.

The chain couples TRBV7-2 to TRBJ2-1; 11 positions agree with TRBD2. Per the germline V gene, CDR1 is SGHTA and CDR2 is FQGNSA. After removal of 5 bases from V and 10 bases from J, the junction contained 7 bases not matched to a gene. CDR3 size: 14 residues. The CDR3 sequence: CASSPSGTSGEQFF. CDR3 bases: TGTGCCAGCAGCCCCAGCGGGACTAGCGGAGAGCAGTTCTTC.

V and J are TRBV4-1 and TRBJ2-5; D is unresolved. Germline V gene data show CDR1 as MGHRA and CDR2 as YSYEKL. Trimming removed 2 bases at V and 0 bases at J, with 7 bases between. This CDR3 has 14 amino acids. The CDR3 spells CASSQSVNQETQYF. The CDR3 nucleotides are TGCGCCAGCAGCCAAAGCGTGAACCAAGAGACCCAGTACTTC.

This sequence joins TRBV15 and TRBJ2-3; D gene uncertain. The CDR3 spans 13 residues. The V end was cut by 8 bases, the J end by 0 bases, with 9 bases between. Germline V lookup: CDR1 LNHNV, CDR2 YYDKDF (reference sequence). The CDR3 region is CATHPGSTDTQYF. As DNA, the CDR3 is TGTGCCACCCACCCTGGGAGCACAGATACGCAGTATTTT.

V is TRBV5-6 and J is TRBJ1-2, with 9 bases identical to TRBD1. Germline CDR1 reads SGHDT; CDR2 reads YYEEEE. The CDR3 has 17 amino acids. Losses at the gene ends were 4 bases for V and 2 bases for J; bases not matched to a gene: 12. The CDR3 DNA is TGTGCCAGCAGCCGCCGGACGAGGGACAGGGTGAACTATGGCTACACCTTC. This sequence encodes CASSRRTRDRVNYGYTF.

Turning to this clone: The sample holds other DNA sequences that translate to the same CDR3. The chain recombines TRBV9 with TRBJ2-1; D ambiguous. The CDR3 covers 16 residues. Germline V gene sequence: CDR1 SGDLS, CDR2 YYNGEE. Trimming stripped 0 bases from V and 0 bases from J, with 10 bases between. The CDR3 DNA follows: TGTGCCAGCAGCGTAGGTGCCGGTAGCTCCTACAATGAGCAGTTCTTC. Protein: CASSVGAGSSYNEQFF.

The V gene is TRBV7-9, the J gene TRBJ2-7; TRBD2 aligns across 10 bases. V shed 2 bases and J 4 bases; nucleotides not matched to a gene: 5. Germline V lookup: CDR1 SEHNR, CDR2 FQNEAQ (reference sequence). The CDR3 totals 15 residues. The CDR3 nucleotides read TGTGCCAGCAGCTTAAGCGGGAGGGCTCTGTACGAGCAGTACTTC. This sequence encodes CASSLSGRALYEQYF.

The chain carries TRBV6-6 and TRBJ2-1; 8 bases are shared with TRBD1. Trimming removed 5 bases from V and 5 bases from J; junction bases left unmatched: 11. This CDR3 is built from 16 residues. Per germline, CDR1 MNHNY and CDR2 SVGAGI (reference sequence). The chain's CDR3 is CASSPVTGVSNNEQFF. The CDR3 DNA sequence: TGTGCCAGCAGTCCCGTGACAGGGGTATCAAACAATGAGCAGTTCTTC.

V usage is TRBV9 and J usage is TRBJ2-1, with D hard to call. From germline, CDR1 is SGDLS and CDR2 YYNGEE. Trimming took off 0 bases at V and 6 bases at J, with 10 bases between the two ends. This CDR3 region has 14 residues. Written as DNA, the CDR3 is TGTGCCAGCAGCGTAGGTTCCCCCACCAATGAGCAGTTCTTC. This sequence encodes CASSVGSPTNEQFF.

The chain carries TRBV18 and TRBJ2-1; 11 bases are a match to TRBD2. Trimming at V came to 3 bases and at J to 5 bases, leaving 3 bases not matched to a gene. Germline CDR1 is KGHSH and CDR2 is LQKENI. The CDR3 sequence is 15 residues long. CDR3 in amino acids: CASSPGTSGNNEQFF. The CDR3 coding sequence is TGTGCCAGCTCACCGGGGACTAGCGGAAACAATGAGCAGTTCTTC. The variable domain in full, with the rest retrieved from reference TRBV18 and TRBJ2-1, is NAGVMQNPRHLVRRRGQEARLRCSPMKGHSHVYWYRQLPEEGLKFMVYLQKENIIDESGMPKERFSAEFPKEGPSILRIQQVVRGDSAAYFCASSPGTSGNNEQFFGPGTRLTVL.

V gene TRBV19 combines with J gene TRBJ1-5; no reliable D call. Per the germline V gene, CDR1 is LNHDA and CDR2 is SQIVND (reference sequence). This CDR3 is 15 amino acids long. Trimming took off 4 bases at V and 0 bases at J, with 10 bases between the two ends. DNA of the CDR3: TGTGCCAGTAGTACCGACGGTTTTAGCAATCAGCCCCAGCATTTT. This sequence encodes CASSTDGFSNQPQHF.

The chain recombines TRBV28 with TRBJ1-2, with 12 bases fitting TRBD1. CDR3 length: 14 amino acids. Germline-derived CDR1 and CDR2 are MDHEN and SYDVKM. Trimming took 7 bases from V and 8 from J; bases not matched to a gene: 8. The CDR3 nucleotides are TGTGCCAGCAACTTGGGACAGGGGGCGGAAGGCTACACCTTC. It translates to CASNLGQGAEGYTF.

The chain recombines TRBV5-5 with TRBJ2-3; 10 nucleotides line up with TRBD2. CDR3 length equals 15 residues. The germline V gene has CDR1 SGHKS and CDR2 YYEKEE (reference sequence). The J segment lost 4 bases and the V segment lost 3 bases, leaving 5 bases of the junction unmatched. The CDR3 DNA reads TGTGCCAGCAGCTCTGGACTAGCGGTCTCAGATACGCAGTATTTT. This encodes CASSSGLAVSDTQYF. Full variable domain (missing parts from reference TRBV5-5 and TRBJ2-3): DAGVTQSPTHLIKTRGQQVTLRCSPISGHKSVSWYQQVLGQGPQFIFQYYEKEERGRGNFPDRFSARQFPNYSSELNVNALLLGDSALYLCASSSGLAVSDTQYFGPGTRLTVL.

This clone was picked up a small number of times. The V gene is TRBV30, the J gene TRBJ1-5; the D is unclear. Per the germline V gene, CDR1 is GTSNPN and CDR2 is SVGIG (reference sequence). The CDR3 sequence is 13 residues long. V was cut by 5 bases and J by 6 bases, with 14 bases left in between. The CDR3 loop is CAWDPGLGQPQHF. As DNA, the CDR3 is TGTGCCTGGGACCCCGGACTGGGTCAGCCCCAGCATTTT.

The V and J genes are TRBV9 and TRBJ2-5; no clear D gene. The CDR3 consists of 15 residues. The ends were cut back, 1 base at V and 5 bases at J, with 15 bases in the middle. Germline V gives CDR1 SGDLS, CDR2 YYNGEE. The CDR3 DNA reads TGTGCCAGCAGCGTAAGCGCAACCCCTTCCGAGACCCAGTACTTC. It yields the protein CASSVSATPSETQYF.